The 5 T cell receptor beta chains reported below all come from one sample, sequenced in a study of blood T cell repertoires in COVID-19. Using immunoSEQ multiplex PCR, the repertoire was profiled, and TCRdb retains in-frame clones only, with some absent. The sample lists 200,000 to 250,000 clones, just under 90% occurring once. The sample was peripheral blood. The receptors were sampled from a man younger than 45 with COVID-19, enrolled during active disease.

V and J are TRBV12-3 or TRBV12-4 and TRBJ1-2; D ambiguous. Trimming removed 3 bases at V and 5 bases at J, with 10 bases between. This CDR3 has 13 amino acids. In DNA form, the CDR3 reads TGTGCCAGCAGTTTGGACGGGGTTTATGGCTACACCTTC. This sequence encodes CASSLDGVYGYTF.

This chain connects TRBV30 to TRBJ1-5; D possibly corresponds to TRBD1 (6 bases). V lost 3 bases and J 0 bases, leaving 12 bases between the germline ends. CDR3 length: 15 residues. The germline gives CDR1 GTSNPN, CDR2 SVGIG (reference sequence). CDR3 sequence (DNA): TGTGCCTGGAGCGCCGGACAGTATAGCAATCAGCCCCAGCATTTT. It encodes CAWSAGQYSNQPQHF.

The rearrangement joins TRBV19 to TRBJ1-1; 10 bases fit TRBD1. The germline gives CDR1 LNHDA, CDR2 SQIVND (reference sequence). This CDR3 has 13 amino acids. The V and J ends lost 5 bases and 6 bases, in that order; junction bases with no gene match: 3. This CDR3 is CASSGQGGPEAFF. The CDR3 DNA is TGTGCCAGTAGTGGACAGGGGGGCCCTGAAGCTTTCTTT.

The chain has TRBV21-1 and TRBJ2-2; TRBD2 is taken as the D call from the table, unchecked against the DNA. TRBV21-1 is classified as a pseudogene. The CDR3 sequence is 16 residues long. CDR3 in amino acids: CASSKRGGGGTGELFF. The CDR3 DNA sequence: TGTGCCAGCAGCAAAAGGGGCGGGGGAGGCACCGGGGAGCTGTTTTTT.

This CDR3 is CASRRTSGNTPYNEQFF. The CDR3 bases are TGTGCCAGTAGAAGGACTAGCGGGAATACCCCTTACAATGAGCAGTTCTTC. This chain links TRBV19 with TRBJ2-1, with 12 bases that match TRBD2. This CDR3 has 17 amino acids. V shed 6 bases, J shed 4 bases, and the junction held 10 bases outside the gene matches. CDR1 LNHDA and CDR2 SQIVND come from the germline V gene (reference sequence).